Each of the 2 T cell receptor beta chains below was sequenced from the same sample in a study of T-cell memory formation after mild COVID-19 (dated by TCRdb to about 2021). Receptor libraries were prepared by 5' RACE. Reads for this sample came from an Illumina NovaSeq 6000. Through fastp at Q25 and MiXCR, TCRdb rebuilt clones from the public reads, retaining in-frame beta chains. Entries that share a CDR3 protein sequence are merged under the most common genes and DNA. Present in this sample are about 140,000 distinct CDR3 sequences, around 15% of which were seen just once. Under 30% of the sample lies in the top ten. Sample: PBMCs or a T cell subset sorted from them (not recorded which). The origin of the receptors is an adult woman who had mild COVID-19 (a few samples of this study predate the infection). The sample titles of this study are shuffled in the database, so cell type and time point are left out; the donor was told from shared clones.

In its sample, this clonotype was seen a few times. DNA for the CDR3: TGTGCCAGCAGCGTAGGCGGCAGGGACACTGAAGCTTTCTTT. Translated, it gives CASSVGGRDTEAFF. This chain joins TRBV9 and TRBJ1-1; TRBD1 is a possible D gene (5 bases). Germline values: CDR1 SGDLS, CDR2 YYNGEE. Trimming cost V 0 bases and J 3 bases, with 9 bases left between them. This CDR3 spans 14 amino acids. Filled out from reference TRBV9 and TRBJ1-1, the complete variable domain reads DSGVTQTPKHLITATGQRVTLRCSPRSGDLSVYWYQQSLDQGLQFLIQYYNGEERAKGNILERFSAQQFPDLHSELNLSSLELGDSALYFCASSVGGRDTEAFFGQGTRLTVV.

This clonotype appeared a few times. The chain joins TRBV7-9 to TRBJ2-7; 9 nucleotides match TRBD1. V lost 5 bases, J lost 2 bases, and 10 bases stayed unmatched. This CDR3 is 16 amino acids long. The germline CDR1 and CDR2 sequences are SEHNR and FQNEAQ (reference sequence). CDR3 coding DNA: TGTGCCAGCAGCGGAGACCGGGACAGGGAAACCTACGAGCAGTACTTC. Protein product: CASSGDRDRETYEQYF.